This entry lists 14 T cell receptor beta chains sequenced from one sample in a study of T cell responses to AZD1222 COVID-19 vaccine. TCRdb's copy holds only in-frame clones and misses some; the assay was immunoSEQ multiplex PCR. Of roughly 100,000 clones listed, 86% are singletons. Here the sequenced sample was peripheral blood, taken 28 days after the second dose of the MenACWY control vaccine. Receptors were obtained from an adult who received the MenACWY meningococcal vaccine as a control.

Details on this clone: Within the sample, other DNA sequences also encode this same CDR3. The V gene is TRBV29-1, the J gene TRBJ2-7; D remains ambiguous. The CDR3 has 11 residues. CDR1 is SQVTM, CDR2 ANQGSEA, per germline. The V end was cut by 4 bases, the J end by 1 base, with 5 bases between. Here the CDR3 DNA reads TGCAGCGTTGGCAGTTCCTACGAGCAGTACTTC. Protein product: CSVGSSYEQYF.

V usage is TRBV5-1 and J usage is TRBJ2-3; D is unresolved. This CDR3 has 15 residues. V lost 4 bases, J lost 0 bases, and 12 bases lay in between. Germline CDR1 is SGHRS and CDR2 is YFSETQ. The CDR3 reads CASSTNGRSTDTQYF. The CDR3 nucleotides read TGCGCCAGCAGCACTAACGGAAGGAGCACAGATACGCAGTATTTT.

The J gene is TRBJ1-3, the V gene TRBV2; maybe TRBD1 (5 bases). CDR1 SNHLY and CDR2 FYNNEI come from the germline V gene. This CDR3 contains 13 residues. Trimming cost V 7 bases and J 4 bases, with 11 bases left between them. As DNA, the CDR3 is TGTGCCAGCACGTCAGGGCAAGGAAACACCATATATTTT. Translation gives CASTSGQGNTIYF.

The chain uses TRBV5-1 and TRBJ1-5; maybe TRBD1 (5 bases). Trimming removed 6 bases at V and 3 bases at J, with 16 bases between. The CDR3 has 15 amino acids. CDR1 SGHRS and CDR2 YFSETQ come from the germline V gene. The CDR3 coding sequence is TGCGCCAGCAAAACGGACACGGCCCCCAATCAGCCCCAGCATTTT. This sequence encodes CASKTDTAPNQPQHF. The full variable domain, with the rest looked up from reference TRBV5-1 and TRBJ1-5, is KAGVTQTPRYLIKTRGQQVTLSCSPISGHRSVSWYQQTPGQGLQFLFEYFSETQRNKGNFPGRFSGRQFSNSRSEMNVSTLELGDSALYLCASKTDTAPNQPQHFGDGTRLSIL.

This clone showed up just once. This rearrangement joins TRBV6-5 to TRBJ2-2, with 9 bases fitting TRBD2. Germline CDR1 is MNHEY and CDR2 is SVGAGI. V shed 7 bases and J 8 bases; nucleotides not matched to a gene: 8. This CDR3 comprises 14 residues. The CDR3 loop is CASTIAGASGELFF. Written as DNA, the CDR3 is TGTGCCAGCACAATAGCGGGGGCATCTGGGGAGCTGTTTTTT.

The genes are TRBV18 and TRBJ1-6, with D perhaps TRBD1 (5 bases). CDR3 size: 13 residues. Germline CDR1 and CDR2: KGHSH and LQKENI. V was shortened by 4 bases and J by 12 bases, with 13 bases between the two germline ends. The CDR3 DNA reads as TGTGCCAGCTCACTCAGGGATGATGGACCCCTCCACTTT. The encoded protein is CASSLRDDGPLHF.

The V call is TRBV4-3, the J call TRBJ2-7, with a weak D call TRBD1 (5 bases). This CDR3 spans 16 amino acids. V gave up 0 bases and J gave up 5 bases, with 17 bases separating them. Germline V gene sequence: CDR1 LGHNA, CDR2 YSLEER. The CDR3 DNA is TGCGCCAGCAGCCAAGACCCCCGGCAGGGAATCCACGAGCAGTACTTC. Translated, it gives CASSQDPRQGIHEQYF.

V gene TRBV5-1 combines with J gene TRBJ2-1; D not certain. CDR1 and CDR2 from the germline V gene are SGHRS and YFSETQ. The CDR3 runs 12 residues. V lost 2 bases and J lost 9, with 9 bases in between. CDR3 loop: CASSLSGFEQFF. The CDR3 nucleotides are TGCGCCAGCAGCTTATCGGGTTTTGAGCAGTTCTTC.

The chain joins TRBV10-2 to TRBJ2-7; D call uncertain. The CDR3 sequence is 16 residues long. V was cut by 0 bases and J by 0 bases, with 12 bases left in between. Germline CDR1 WSHSY, CDR2 SAAADI. The CDR3 DNA reads as TGCGCCAGCAGTGAGTCTGTGGTCGCCCCCTCCTACGAGCAGTACTTC. Its translation is CASSESVVAPSYEQYF.

The J gene is TRBJ1-5, the V gene TRBV20-1, with D uncertain. V was clipped by 3 bases and J by 3 bases, with 9 bases between them. CDR1 and CDR2 (germline): DFQATT, SNEGSKA (reference sequence). This CDR3 comprises 13 residues. The CDR3 reads CSASLGLNQPQHF. The CDR3 nucleotides are TGCAGTGCTAGTCTCGGTCTCAATCAGCCCCAGCATTTT.

Only one count was recorded for this clone. This chain connects TRBV7-9 to TRBJ1-3; TRBD1 agrees at 9 bases. The CDR3 is made up of 16 amino acids. CDR1 and CDR2 from the germline V gene are SEHNR and FQNEAQ (reference sequence). The junction had 5 bases not matched to a gene; V was cut back by 1 base and J by 4 bases. The CDR3 spells CASSLGTGGEGNTIYF. CDR3 nucleotide sequence: TGTGCCAGCAGCTTAGGCACAGGGGGCGAGGGAAACACCATATATTTT.

The gene calls are TRBV4-3 and TRBJ2-1, with a weak D call TRBD1 (5 bases). Germline CDR1 is LGHNA and CDR2 is YSLEER. The CDR3 sequence is 15 residues long. The germline V and J ends were trimmed by 0 bases and 2 bases, with 8 bases remaining between them. CDR3 DNA: TGCGCCAGCAGCCAAGATGACAGCCCCTACAATGAGCAGTTCTTC. Its translation is CASSQDDSPYNEQFF.

The chain employs TRBV6-2 or TRBV6-3 and TRBJ1-4; 12 bases fit TRBD1. The CDR3 extends over 17 amino acids. Germline V gene lookup returns CDR1 MNHEY and CDR2 SVGEGT. The V segment lost 5 bases and the J segment 8 bases; nucleotides outside the gene matches: 12. CDR3 sequence: CASSPGTGGSSREKLFF. The DNA of the CDR3 is TGTGCCAGCAGTCCCGGGACAGGGGGCTCCTCTAGAGAAAAACTGTTTTTT.

This clone is medium-sized. The chain joins TRBV5-1 to TRBJ2-7, with D perhaps TRBD2 (5 bases). The germline gives CDR1 SGHRS, CDR2 YFSETQ. With 4 bases removed from V and 5 bases from J, the gap between germline ends came to 13 bases. CDR3 length: 13 residues. CDR3 sequence reads: CASSHGLHNEQYF. CDR3 DNA: TGCGCCAGCAGCCACGGACTTCACAACGAGCAGTACTTC. Together with reference TRBV5-1 and TRBJ2-7, the CDR3 gives the full variable domain: KAGVTQTPRYLIKTRGQQVTLSCSPISGHRSVSWYQQTPGQGLQFLFEYFSETQRNKGNFPGRFSGRQFSNSRSEMNVSTLELGDSALYLCASSHGLHNEQYFGPGTRLTVT.